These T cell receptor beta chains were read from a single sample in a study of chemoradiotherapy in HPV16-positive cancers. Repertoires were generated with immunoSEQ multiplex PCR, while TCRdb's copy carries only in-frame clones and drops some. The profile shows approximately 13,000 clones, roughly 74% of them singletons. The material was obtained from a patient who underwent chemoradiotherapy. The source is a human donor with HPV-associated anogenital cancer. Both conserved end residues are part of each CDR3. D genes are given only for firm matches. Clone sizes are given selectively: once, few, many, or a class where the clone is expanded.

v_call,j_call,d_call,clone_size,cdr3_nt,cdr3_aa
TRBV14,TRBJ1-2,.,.,TGTGCCAGCAGCCAAGATTGGGACATCCCCTGGGTCAGAGGCTACACCTTC,CASSQDWDIPWVRGYTF
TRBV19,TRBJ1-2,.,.,TGTGCCAGTAGCTCACCCCAAAAGTGGGGTAACGACTATGGCTACACCTTC,CASSSPQKWGNDYGYTF
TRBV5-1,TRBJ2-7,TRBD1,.,TGCGCCAGCAGCTCCCGGGACAGGGGGCGCTTTGCCGAGCAGTACTTC,CASSSRDRGRFAEQYF
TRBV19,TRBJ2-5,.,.,TGTGCCAGTAGTCCGGACAGAACTCAAGAGACCCAGTACTTC,CASSPDRTQETQYF
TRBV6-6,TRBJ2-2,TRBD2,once,TGTGCCAGCACCTTCAGCGGGGAGAACACCGGGGAGCTGTTTTTT,CASTFSGENTGELFF
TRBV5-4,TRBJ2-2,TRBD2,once,TGTGCCAGCAGCTGGGAGCGGGGTGGGGTCACCGGGGAGCTGTTTTTT,CASSWERGGVTGELFF
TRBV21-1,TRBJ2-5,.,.,TGTGCCAGCAGCAAAGCTCGGACAGGGCAAGAGACCCAGTACTTC,CASSKARTGQETQYF
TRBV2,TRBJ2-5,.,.,TGTGCCAGCAGGGGGACGGGGCAAGGGACCCAGTACTTC,CASRGTGQGTQYF
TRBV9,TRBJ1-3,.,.,TGTGCCAGCAGCGTACGGGGTCTCGGAAACACCATATATTTT,CASSVRGLGNTIYF
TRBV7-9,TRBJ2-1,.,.,TGTGCCAGCAGCCCTGGGGGCGACTACAATGAGCAGTTCTTC,CASSPGGDYNEQFF
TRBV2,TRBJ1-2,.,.,TGTGCCATCACTGGGCCAGATGGCTACACCTTC,CAITGPDGYTF
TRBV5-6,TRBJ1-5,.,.,TGTGCCAGCAGCTCAGTCGGGGGTTTAGGAAGCAATCAGCCCCAGCATTTT,CASSSVGGLGSNQPQHF
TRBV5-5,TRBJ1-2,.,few,TGTGCCAGCAGCTCCCGGGACGGCTATGGCTACACCTTC,CASSSRDGYGYTF
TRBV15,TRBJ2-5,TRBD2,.,TGTGCCACCAGCAGAGCTAGCGGTAGGGGGACCCAGTACTTC,CATSRASGRGTQYF
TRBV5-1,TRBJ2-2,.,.,TGCGCCAGCACCCGGACAGCGAACACCGGGGAGCTGTTTTTT,CASTRTANTGELFF
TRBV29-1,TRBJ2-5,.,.,TGCAGCGTTGAAGATTGGGGGGCAATCCAAGAGACCCAGTACTTC,CSVEDWGAIQETQYF
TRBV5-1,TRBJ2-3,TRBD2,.,TGCGCCAGCAGCCCAAATAGCGGGGCTTACACAGATACGCAGTATTTT,CASSPNSGAYTDTQYF
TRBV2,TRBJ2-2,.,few,TGTGCCAGCAGAGGACTCAACACCGGGGAGCTGTTTTTT,CASRGLNTGELFF
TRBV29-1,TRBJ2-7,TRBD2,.,TGCAGCGTCGCGGGGACTAGCGCTTCCTACGAGCAGTACTTC,CSVAGTSASYEQYF
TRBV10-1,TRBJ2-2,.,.,TGCGCCAGCAGTGAGTCGCCGGGACGAAACACCGGGGAGCTGTTTTTT,CASSESPGRNTGELFF
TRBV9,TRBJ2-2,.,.,TGTGCCAGCGGGTCAATAGTCGGGGAGCTGTTTTTT,CASGSIVGELFF
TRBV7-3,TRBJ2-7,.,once,TGTGCCAGCAGCTTAGAAGGGGGAGCAGTCTACGAGCAGTACTTC,CASSLEGGAVYEQYF
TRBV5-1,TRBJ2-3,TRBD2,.,TGCGCCAGCAGTGAGGGACTAGCGGAGAGCACAGATACGCAGTATTTT,CASSEGLAESTDTQYF
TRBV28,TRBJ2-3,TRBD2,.,TGTGCCAGCATGACTAGCGGGCTTAGCACAGATACGCAGTATTTT,CASMTSGLSTDTQYF
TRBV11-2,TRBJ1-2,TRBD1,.,TGTGCCAGCAGCTCCAACACAGGGGCTAATGGCTACACCTTC,CASSSNTGANGYTF
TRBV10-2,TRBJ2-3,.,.,TGCGCCAGCAGTGAGACTGGGCGCACAGATACGCAGTATTTT,CASSETGRTDTQYF
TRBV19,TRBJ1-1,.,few,TGTGCCAGTAGTCTCCGGGCCGTGGGCACTGAAGCTTTCTTT,CASSLRAVGTEAFF
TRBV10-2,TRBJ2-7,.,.,TGCGCCAGCAGTGCCTTAGGACCCTACGAGCAGTACTTC,CASSALGPYEQYF
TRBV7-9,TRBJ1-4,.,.,TGTGCCAGCAGCGTGGGCATGAAGGAAAAACTGTTTTTT,CASSVGMKEKLFF
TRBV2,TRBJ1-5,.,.,TGTGCCAGCAGTGCTCGACTTGCTAGCAATCAGCCCCAGCATTTT,CASSARLASNQPQHF
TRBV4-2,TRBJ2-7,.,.,TGTGCCAGCAGCCAAGAAGGCGGGTACGAGCAGTACTTC,CASSQEGGYEQYF
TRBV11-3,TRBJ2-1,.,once,TGTGCCAGCAGCTCCCAGGTTTACAATGAGCAGTTCTTC,CASSSQVYNEQFF
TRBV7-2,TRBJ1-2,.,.,TGTGCCAGCAGCTTACAAGGCCTCGGGGAGGGTGGCTACACCTTC,CASSLQGLGEGGYTF
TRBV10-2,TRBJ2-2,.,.,TGCGCCAGCAGTGAGTCTGGGGCAGCCGGGGAGCTGTTTTTT,CASSESGAAGELFF
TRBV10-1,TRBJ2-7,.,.,TGCGCCAGCAGTCGGGCTAGCTCGGGCGAGCAGTACTTC,CASSRASSGEQYF
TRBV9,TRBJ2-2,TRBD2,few,TGTGCCAGCAGCGTAGGGACTAGGGACGGGGAGCTGTTTTTT,CASSVGTRDGELFF
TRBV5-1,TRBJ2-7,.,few,TGCGCCAGCAGCCCCCGGGACGGCTCCTACGAGCAGTACTTC,CASSPRDGSYEQYF
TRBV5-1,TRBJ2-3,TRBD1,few,TGCGCCAGCAGCTTGGCCCGAGGGACAGGGAGCACAGATACGCAGTATTTT,CASSLARGTGSTDTQYF
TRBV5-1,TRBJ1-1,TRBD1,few,TGCGCCAGCAGCTCGAAACAACAGGGGGGGAACACTGAAGCTTTCTTT,CASSSKQQGGNTEAFF
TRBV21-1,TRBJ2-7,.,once,TGTGCCAGCAGCAAATATCCAGGTTCCGGGAGGCACTATTACGAGCAGTACTTC,CASSKYPGSGRHYYEQYF
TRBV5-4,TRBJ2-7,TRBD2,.,TGTGCCAGCAGCCCCGGGGGGTGGGATTCCGAGCAGTACTTC,CASSPGGWDSEQYF
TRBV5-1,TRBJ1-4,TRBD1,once,TGCGCCAGCAGCTGGGACAGGGGGCACGAAAAACTGTTTTTT,CASSWDRGHEKLFF
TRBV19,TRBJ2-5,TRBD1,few,TGTGCCAGTAGTATACAGGGGGCCCAAGAGACCCAGTACTTC,CASSIQGAQETQYF
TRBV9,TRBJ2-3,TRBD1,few,TGTGCCAGCAGCGTAACAGGGGCCGACACAGATACGCAGTATTTT,CASSVTGADTDTQYF
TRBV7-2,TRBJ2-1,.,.,TGTGCCAGCAGCTTAGTGTCTAGCGCAAACAATGAGCAGTTCTTC,CASSLVSSANNEQFF